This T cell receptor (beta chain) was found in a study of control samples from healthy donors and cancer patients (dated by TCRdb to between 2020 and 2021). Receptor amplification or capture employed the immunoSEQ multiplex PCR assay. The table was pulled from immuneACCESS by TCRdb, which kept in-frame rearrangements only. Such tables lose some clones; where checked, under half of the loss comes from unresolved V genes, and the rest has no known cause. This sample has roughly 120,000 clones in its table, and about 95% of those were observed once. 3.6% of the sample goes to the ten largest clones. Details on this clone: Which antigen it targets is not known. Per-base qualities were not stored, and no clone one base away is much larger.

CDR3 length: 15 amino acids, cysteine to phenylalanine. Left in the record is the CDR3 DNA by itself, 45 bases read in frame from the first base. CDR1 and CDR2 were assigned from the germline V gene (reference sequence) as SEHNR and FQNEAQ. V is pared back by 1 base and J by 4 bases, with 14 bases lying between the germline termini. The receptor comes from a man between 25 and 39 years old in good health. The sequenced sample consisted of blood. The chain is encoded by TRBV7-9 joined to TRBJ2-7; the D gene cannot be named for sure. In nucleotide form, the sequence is TGTGCCAGCAGCTTAGTGCTCGGACCTCTGTACGAGCAGTACTTC. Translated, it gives CASSLVLGPLYEQYF.